These 29 T cell receptor beta chains originate from one sample sequenced in a study of shared clonotypes between healthy human individuals. TCRdb's table, derived via immunoSEQ multiplex PCR, lists solely in-frame clones and lacks some. This table has hundreds of thousands of clones, approximately 95% appearing once. The specimen sequenced was naive CD4+ T cells sorted from blood. Noted subset: CD45RA+ positively selected. The receptors shown here come from a woman in her 30s in good health.

The chain joins TRBV9 to TRBJ2-2, with D unresolved. The CDR3 is 16 amino acids. The V end lost 3 bases, the J end lost 1 base, and 13 bases lay between the germline ends. CDR1 is SGDLS, CDR2 YYNGEE, per germline. CDR3 protein: CASSAQTSLNTGELFF. CDR3 nucleotide sequence: TGTGCCAGCAGCGCACAGACGAGCTTGAACACCGGGGAGCTGTTTTTT.

CDR3 loop: CASSPETGFNSPLHF. The CDR3, as DNA: TGTGCCAGCAGCCCCGAGACAGGGTTTAATTCACCCCTCCACTTT. The chain employs TRBV2 and TRBJ1-6; 7 bases align to TRBD1. CDR3 size: 15 residues. The germline CDR1 and CDR2 sequences are SNHLY and FYNNEI. V gave up 6 bases and J gave up 6 bases; unmatched junction bases: 8.

This chain joins TRBV4-1 and TRBJ2-1; 8 nucleotides match TRBD2. The CDR3 runs to 16 residues. Per the germline V gene, CDR1 is MGHRA and CDR2 is YSYEKL. Unmatched junction bases numbered 6, after V lost 3 bases and J lost 2 bases. CDR3 in DNA: TGCGCCAGCAGCCACCGCGGACTAGCTACCTACAATGAGCAGTTCTTC. Amino acids: CASSHRGLATYNEQFF.

The chain has TRBV30 and TRBJ1-5, with D perhaps TRBD1 (6 bases). V gave up 3 bases and J gave up 4 bases, with 13 bases separating them. This CDR3 is 14 amino acids long. Germline lookup yields CDR1 GTSNPN and CDR2 SVGIG (reference sequence). The CDR3 sequence: CAWSGGRGNQPQHF. In DNA form, the CDR3 reads TGTGCCTGGAGCGGGGGCCGGGGGAATCAGCCCCAGCATTTT.

This chain connects TRBV18 to TRBJ2-6; D unclear. Trimming left V 3 bases short and J 4 bases short, with 13 bases between. The germline V gene encodes CDR1 KGHSH and CDR2 LQKENI. This CDR3 region has 16 residues. The CDR3 DNA is TGTGCCAGCTCACCCCTCCCTCTCTCGGGGGCCAACGTCCTGACTTTC. Protein sequence: CASSPLPLSGANVLTF.

The chain joins TRBV13 to TRBJ2-5; TRBD1 might be the D (5 bases). The CDR3 runs 15 residues. Germline loops: CDR1 PRHDT, CDR2 FYEKMQ (reference sequence). Trimming shortened V by 5 bases and J by 5 bases, and 18 bases separated the two germline ends. CDR3 protein: CASSPGKGFVETQYF. Written as DNA, the CDR3 is TGTGCCAGCAGCCCAGGGAAGGGGTTTGTGGAGACCCAGTACTTC.

This chain joins TRBV28 and TRBJ1-2; possibly TRBD1 for D (5 bases). The length of the CDR3 is 14 residues. Germline CDR1 reads MDHEN; CDR2 reads SYDVKM. V was clipped by 4 bases and J by 8 bases, with 17 bases between them. The CDR3, as DNA: TGTGCCAGCAGTTCACAGGTGGAACTTTACGGCTACACCTTC. Residues: CASSSQVELYGYTF.

The chain is built from TRBV6-4 and TRBJ2-7, with 7 bases that match TRBD1. From germline, CDR1 is MRHNA and CDR2 SNTAGT. The CDR3 contains 13 residues. Trimming at V came to 6 bases and at J to 10 bases, leaving 12 bases not matched to a gene. As DNA, the CDR3 is TGTGCCAGCAGCGCAACCGGGACAGTAGACCAGTACTTC. This codes for CASSATGTVDQYF.

The CDR3 here is CASSYQSARPYGYTF. CDR3 DNA: TGTGCCAGCAGTTACCAGTCCGCCAGGCCCTATGGCTACACCTTC. The genes are TRBV6-6 and TRBJ1-2; D is undetermined. The CDR3 spans 15 residues. V was pared by 2 bases and J by 4 bases, with 14 bases between. Germline lookup yields CDR1 MNHNY and CDR2 SVGAGI (reference sequence).

This clone has just one count. V is TRBV28 and J is TRBJ2-3; D might be TRBD1 or TRBD2, each matching 6 bases. Trimming took 3 bases from V and 0 from J, leaving 13 bases between them. Germline-derived CDR1 and CDR2 are MDHEN and SYDVKM. The CDR3 is 16 amino acids. This CDR3 reads CASSFGPGASTDTQYF. CDR3 coding DNA: TGTGCCAGCAGTTTCGGACCGGGGGCGAGCACAGATACGCAGTATTTT.

This rearrangement joins TRBV6-5 to TRBJ2-1; D is unresolved. Germline V gene data show CDR1 as MNHEY and CDR2 as SVGAGI. The ends were cut back, 5 bases at V and 7 bases at J, with 15 bases in the middle. This CDR3 comprises 14 residues. The CDR3 loop is CASSVVLSGNEQFF. The DNA of the CDR3 is TGTGCCAGCAGTGTCGTCCTTTCGGGTAATGAGCAGTTCTTC.

The chain recombines TRBV7-9 with TRBJ2-7; 15 bases are a match to TRBD2. The V gene's germline CDR1 is SEHNR and CDR2 FQNEAQ (reference sequence). Losses at the gene ends were 5 bases for V and 4 bases for J; bases not matched to a gene: 9. CDR3 length: 17 residues. The CDR3 spells CASSTRTSGRAQYEQYF. The CDR3 nucleotides read TGTGCCAGCAGCACGAGGACTAGCGGGAGGGCCCAATACGAGCAGTACTTC.

This chain connects TRBV28 to TRBJ1-4; no reliable D call. The CDR3 spans 15 residues. Germline CDR1 MDHEN, CDR2 SYDVKM. V lost 6 bases and J 4 bases, leaving 15 bases between the germline ends. Here the CDR3 reads CASRPGRLDNEKLFF. The CDR3 nucleotides are TGTGCCAGCAGGCCAGGCCGGCTGGATAATGAAAAACTGTTTTTT. Full variable domain (remainder filled in from reference TRBV28 and TRBJ1-4): DVKVTQSSRYLVKRTGEKVFLECVQDMDHENMFWYRQDPGLGLRLIYFSYDVKMKEKGDIPEGYSVSREKKERFSLILESASTNQTSMYLCASRPGRLDNEKLFFGSGTQLSVL.

This chain links TRBV1 with TRBJ2-7; TRBD1 is the table's D call and was not checked against the DNA. TRBV1 is tagged as a pseudogene. The CDR3 spans 13 residues. CDR3 DNA: TGCACCAGCAGCTGGGGACAGGGCTGGGAGCAGTACTTC. Translated, it gives CTSSWGQGWEQYF.

The chain uses TRBV28 and TRBJ1-5; D uncertain. Germline-derived CDR1 and CDR2 are MDHEN and SYDVKM. The CDR3 sequence is 12 residues long. V lost 7 bases to trimming and J lost 2 bases, with 6 bases between them. The CDR3 bases are TGTGCCAGCAATTTCGGCAATCAGCCCCAGCATTTT. As protein: CASNFGNQPQHF.

The sample holds one count of this clone. The rearrangement uses TRBV11-2 and TRBJ2-4, with 7 bases identical to TRBD2. The germline V gene has CDR1 SGHAT and CDR2 FQNNGV. There are 16 residues in the CDR3. With 1 base clipped from V and 2 bases from J, the junction kept 5 bases outside the gene matches. CDR3 coding DNA: TGTGCCAGCAGCTTAGCGCCAGCGGGACCCAAAAACATTCAGTACTTC. As protein: CASSLAPAGPKNIQYF.

This chain uses TRBV23-1 with TRBJ1-6, with TRBD1 matching over 7 bases. TRBV23-1 qualifies as an ORF whose function is uncertain. With V trimmed by 0 bases and J by 8 bases, 10 bases remained unmatched. The CDR3 has 17 residues. The CDR3 sequence: CASSQSTETGWDSPLHF. The CDR3 DNA sequence: TGCGCCAGCAGTCAATCTACGGAGACAGGGTGGGATTCACCCCTCCACTTT.

The chain couples TRBV2 to TRBJ2-2, with 7 bases lining up with TRBD1. The J segment lost 0 bases and the V segment lost 7 bases, leaving 5 bases of the junction unmatched. Germline V lookup: CDR1 SNHLY, CDR2 FYNNEI. The CDR3 contains 15 residues. The DNA of the CDR3 is TGTGCCAGCAAGTCACAGGGGACGAACACCGGGGAGCTGTTTTTT. The encoded protein is CASKSQGTNTGELFF.

The rearrangement joins TRBV5-4 to TRBJ2-5; the D call may be TRBD1 or TRBD2 (5 bases each). Germline loops: CDR1 SGHNT, CDR2 YYREEE (reference sequence). Between the trimmed V and J ends, which lost 2 bases and 5 bases, there was a span of 13 bases. The CDR3 consists of 14 residues. CDR3 DNA: TGTGCCAGCAGCTTACCGGGACCCCGGGAGACCCAGTACTTC. Translated, it gives CASSLPGPRETQYF. The full variable domain, with the rest looked up from reference TRBV5-4 and TRBJ2-5, is ETGVTQSPTHLIKTRGQQVTLRCSSQSGHNTVSWYQQALGQGPQFIFQYYREEENGRGNFPPRFSGLQFPNYSSELNVNALELDDSALYLCASSLPGPRETQYFGPGTRLLVL.

This sequence joins TRBV29-1 and TRBJ2-7; TRBD1 agrees at 9 bases. The CDR3 runs to 17 residues. The ends lost 6 bases at V and 6 bases at J; junction bases unmatched: 21. Germline V gene data show CDR1 as SQVTM and CDR2 as ANQGSEA. The CDR3 DNA sequence: TGCAGCGTCCCTAGTTTAAGGGACAGGGTTTTCCTAGGCGAGCAGTACTTC. Translated: CSVPSLRDRVFLGEQYF.

The chain uses TRBV6-5 and TRBJ1-6; D call uncertain. Per germline, CDR1 MNHEY and CDR2 SVGAGI. V was shortened by 0 bases and J by 6 bases, with 9 bases between the two germline ends. This CDR3 contains 15 residues. The DNA for the CDR3 is TGTGCCAGCAGTTACTCGAAGGGTAGTAATTCACCCCTCCACTTT. Its translation is CASSYSKGSNSPLHF.

J is TRBJ1-5 and V is TRBV28; 7 bases map to TRBD1. Trimming took 5 bases from V and 4 from J; bases not matched to a gene: 11. Germline V gene lookup returns CDR1 MDHEN and CDR2 SYDVKM. The CDR3 covers 16 residues. The CDR3 coding sequence is TGTGCCAGCAGTGAACTAACAGGGGTTGGGAATCAGCCCCAGCATTTT. This translates into CASSELTGVGNQPQHF. Full variable domain (missing parts from reference TRBV28 and TRBJ1-5): DVKVTQSSRYLVKRTGEKVFLECVQDMDHENMFWYRQDPGLGLRLIYFSYDVKMKEKGDIPEGYSVSREKKERFSLILESASTNQTSMYLCASSELTGVGNQPQHFGDGTRLSIL.

This clone has only one observation. The CDR3 protein is CASSELGVDYGYTF. The CDR3 DNA sequence: TGTGCCAGCAGTGAACTCGGGGTGGACTATGGCTACACCTTC. V is TRBV6-1 and J is TRBJ1-2; no clear D. The CDR3 covers 14 residues. The ends were cut back, 2 bases at V and 3 bases at J, with 10 bases in the middle. Looked up from germline, CDR1 is MNHNS and CDR2 is SASEGT.

V is TRBV28 and J is TRBJ2-7; TRBD2 matches at 7 bases. V was pared by 7 bases and J by 1 base, with 4 bases of the junction left unmatched. In germline, CDR1 is MDHEN, CDR2 SYDVKM. This CDR3 has 13 amino acids. CDR3 DNA sequence: TGTGCCAGCACGAGGGAGGGTTCCTACGAGCAGTACTTC. Protein: CASTREGSYEQYF.

V is TRBV25-1 and J is TRBJ2-2; TRBD2 matches 8 bases. With 1 base clipped from V and 6 bases from J, the junction kept 4 bases outside the gene matches. Germline-derived CDR1 and CDR2 are MGHDK and SYGVNS. This CDR3 spans 15 amino acids. The CDR3 bases are TGTGCCAGCAGTGAATCGCCGGGACTAGCCGGGGAGCTGTTTTTT. This gives the protein CASSESPGLAGELFF.

The chain uses TRBV9 and TRBJ2-7; D call uncertain. In germline, CDR1 is SGDLS, CDR2 YYNGEE. Trimming took 0 bases from V and 0 from J, leaving 10 bases between them. CDR3 length: 15 residues. Here the CDR3 reads CASSVVAGFSYEQYF. The DNA of the CDR3 is TGTGCCAGCAGCGTAGTGGCAGGCTTCTCCTACGAGCAGTACTTC.

The chain links TRBV4-1 to TRBJ2-6; the D is unclear. The CDR3 consists of 16 residues. Trimming removed 1 base at V and 0 bases at J, with 7 bases between. Germline assignment: CDR1 MGHRA and CDR2 YSYEKL. The CDR3: CASSQGAVSGANVLTF. Here the CDR3 DNA reads TGCGCCAGCAGCCAAGGAGCAGTCTCTGGGGCCAACGTCCTGACTTTC.

V and J are TRBV5-1 and TRBJ1-1; 7 bases agree with TRBD1. V shed 0 bases and J 6 bases; nucleotides not matched to a gene: 5. CDR1 and CDR2 from the germline V gene are SGHRS and YFSETQ. The CDR3 loop spans 14 amino acids. The CDR3 sequence is CASSLADREAEAFF. CDR3 nucleotide sequence: TGCGCCAGCAGCTTGGCTGACAGGGAAGCTGAAGCTTTCTTT. Full variable domain (rest looked up from reference TRBV5-1 and TRBJ1-1): KAGVTQTPRYLIKTRGQQVTLSCSPISGHRSVSWYQQTPGQGLQFLFEYFSETQRNKGNFPGRFSGRQFSNSRSEMNVSTLELGDSALYLCASSLADREAEAFFGQGTRLTVV.

V gene TRBV5-6 combines with J gene TRBJ2-7, with D possibly TRBD1 on 6 matching bases. Trimming took off 4 bases at V and 0 bases at J, with 11 bases between the two ends. CDR3 size: 14 residues. Germline CDR1 reads SGHDT; CDR2 reads YYEEEE. CDR3: CASSQGQISYEQYF. The CDR3 coding sequence is TGTGCCAGCAGCCAAGGACAGATCTCCTACGAGCAGTACTTC.